The 12 T cell receptor beta chains in this list originate from one sample, sequenced in a study of blood T cell repertoires in COVID-19 (dated by TCRdb to 2020 to 2022). The library was built by means of the immunoSEQ multiplex PCR assay. TCRdb stores this immuneACCESS table with in-frame sequences only. Part of the clones is absent; in the studies checked, under half of the shortfall reflects unresolved V genes, and no reason is known for the rest. This sample comprises about 140,000 clones, 79% of them detected only once. The ten largest clones represent approximately 3.6% of the sample. Sequenced input: peripheral blood. The receptors stem from a man aged 55-75 years with acute or convalescent COVID-19.

The rearrangement joins TRBV28 to TRBJ2-3; perhaps TRBD2 as D (6 bases). CDR3 length equals 14 residues. Germline V gene sequence: CDR1 MDHEN, CDR2 SYDVKM. Deletions cut 5 bases from V and 9 bases from J, with 18 bases between. In DNA, the CDR3 is TGTGCCAGCAGTCAGGGCCTCCCCGGAGGGACGCAGTATTTT. Its translation: CASSQGLPGGTQYF.

The V call is TRBV7-2, the J call TRBJ2-2; 7 nucleotides match TRBD2. J lost 4 bases, V lost 6 bases, and 8 bases had no gene match. CDR3 size: 15 residues. From germline, CDR1 is SGHTA and CDR2 FQGNSA. The CDR3 loop reads CASSTGLVLTGELFF. For the CDR3, the DNA is TGTGCCAGCAGTACCGGACTAGTACTCACCGGGGAGCTGTTTTTT.

In nucleotides, the CDR3 is TGTGCCAGCTCACCATCCTTAGGGACTAGCAACTACGAGCAGTACTTC. Its translation is CASSPSLGTSNYEQYF. This chain links TRBV18 with TRBJ2-7; 9 bases line up with TRBD2. Trimming took 2 bases from V and 3 from J; bases not matched to a gene: 8. Germline-derived CDR1 and CDR2 are KGHSH and LQKENI. The CDR3 has 16 amino acids.

This clone was seen a few times. The V and J genes are TRBV28 and TRBJ2-6, with D unresolved. The germline gives CDR1 MDHEN, CDR2 SYDVKM. The germline V and J ends were trimmed by 5 bases and 4 bases, with 12 bases remaining between them. This CDR3 spans 15 amino acids. CDR3 bases: TGTGCCAGCAGTCTCTCAAACTGGGGGGCCAACGTCCTGACTTTC. Translated: CASSLSNWGANVLTF. Combining the CDR3 with reference TRBV28 and TRBJ2-6 gives the whole variable domain DVKVTQSSRYLVKRTGEKVFLECVQDMDHENMFWYRQDPGLGLRLIYFSYDVKMKEKGDIPEGYSVSREKKERFSLILESASTNQTSMYLCASSLSNWGANVLTFGAGSRLTVL.

The chain combines TRBV7-2 with TRBJ2-2; TRBD1 might be the D (6 bases). The CDR3 extends over 14 amino acids. Germline V gene sequence: CDR1 SGHTA, CDR2 FQGNSA. The V end was cut by 4 bases, the J end by 7 bases, with 13 bases between. DNA of the CDR3: TGTGCCAGCAGCTATGCAGGGGAAAGCGGGGAGCTGTTTTTT. This sequence encodes CASSYAGESGELFF.

The chain joins TRBV4-1 to TRBJ1-4; D ambiguous. V lost 0 bases and J 8 bases, leaving 22 bases between the germline ends. From germline, CDR1 is MGHRA and CDR2 YSYEKL. The CDR3 consists of 18 residues. In DNA, the CDR3 is TGCGCCAGCAGCCAAGAGTTGGTGTTTAGACAACCAAGCGAAAAACTGTTTTTT. It specifies CASSQELVFRQPSEKLFF.

J is TRBJ1-6 and V is TRBV6-5; a weak D match, TRBD1 (5 bases). The V and J ends lost 7 bases and 6 bases respectively, with 16 bases between them. CDR1 and CDR2 from the germline V gene are MNHEY and SVGAGI. The CDR3 is made up of 15 amino acids. CDR3 protein: CASTWGGSGNSPLHF. In nucleotides, the CDR3 is TGTGCCAGCACCTGGGGGGGGAGTGGTAATTCACCCCTCCACTTT.

This clone was detected only once. The chain recombines TRBV14 with TRBJ1-1; TRBD1 agrees at 8 bases. V was clipped by 4 bases and J by 4 bases; unmatched bases: 2. CDR1 and CDR2 from the germline V gene are SGHDN and FVKESK. This CDR3 is 13 amino acids long. CDR3 region: CASSRDRSTEAFF. CDR3 sequence (DNA): TGTGCCAGCAGCCGGGACAGGAGCACTGAAGCTTTCTTT.

This rearrangement joins TRBV5-1 to TRBJ2-1; D gene unclear. Trimming took off 0 bases at V and 6 bases at J, with 13 bases between the two ends. CDR3 length: 15 amino acids. Germline-derived CDR1 and CDR2 are SGHRS and YFSETQ. The CDR3 DNA reads TGCGCCAGCAGCTTGGTTGTCGCCTCGGGCAATGAGCAGTTCTTC. This encodes CASSLVVASGNEQFF.

This chain joins TRBV18 and TRBJ1-3; the D is unclear. CDR1 and CDR2 from the germline V gene are KGHSH and LQKENI. This CDR3 contains 15 residues. V gave up 3 bases and J gave up 3 bases, with 12 bases separating them. CDR3 protein: CASSPQGGLGNTIYF. Written as DNA, the CDR3 is TGTGCCAGCTCACCTCAAGGCGGCCTTGGAAACACCATATATTTT.

This clone has more than one count but fewer than ten. In DNA form, the CDR3 reads TGTGCCAGTTTGAGGGACAGGGCCGGTGGCTACACCTTC. This gives the protein CASLRDRAGGYTF. This rearrangement joins TRBV19 to TRBJ1-2; 9 nucleotides line up with TRBD1. The length of the CDR3 is 13 residues. Trimming at V came to 8 bases and at J to 7 bases, leaving 8 bases not matched to a gene. In germline, CDR1 is LNHDA, CDR2 SQIVND (reference sequence).

The chain carries TRBV12-3 or TRBV12-4 and TRBJ1-5; D call uncertain. The length of the CDR3 is 12 residues. V was clipped by 3 bases and J by 6 bases, with 6 bases between them. This CDR3 is CASSFSGQPQHF. In DNA form, the CDR3 reads TGTGCCAGCAGTTTTTCCGGTCAGCCCCAGCATTTT.